Here is one T cell receptor beta chain with its context. It has no known antigen specificity. No base quality values were provided; no much bigger clone lies one nucleotide off. The sample comes from a study of blood T cell repertoires in COVID-19 (dated by TCRdb to between 2020 and 2021). In the study overall: Samples from collaborators originated in the United States, Italy and Spain and spanned both the acute and convalescent phases of COVID-19. The prospective study material was composed of cDNA or gDNA derived from T cells, B-cell-depleted T cells, or PBMCs. Subjects who had been exposed to COVID-19, were actively infected with it, or had recovered from it provided the deeply sampled blood TCRbeta repertoires that made up the dataset. The repertoires were released in a freely available public database intended as a resource for research on the immune response to SARS-CoV-2. The samples were drawn from two sources: the first 160 participants of the ongoing ImmuneRACE study, and 1,200 or so subjects contributed by 6 global collaborators. The sample metadata nearly always contained a de-identified subject ID, COVID-19 status, age in years and sex. HLA class I and class II types, where available, came from metadata supplied by the sample provider rather than from assay-based typing. On the study overall, not on this receptor specifically: How much clinical and demographic metadata was included differed by source and by participant, and the metadata was provided uncurated.

Whole blood was collected in K2EDTA tubes by collaborating institutions according to the institutions' own protocols. For TCRbeta analysis, collaborators shipped samples as frozen whole blood, isolated PBMCs, or DNA extracted from either of those sample types. The immunoSEQ Assay, a bias-controlled multiplex PCR, was used to amplify TCRbeta CDR3 regions from genomic DNA. In the source study's methods: Nucleated cell counts per sample were estimated from amplification of reference gene primers within the assay. To quantify the absolute abundance of each unique TCRbeta CDR3 rearrangement, sequence reads were collapsed and filtered. For each sample, productive Simpson clonality was calculated as the square root of Simpson's diversity index across productive rearrangements. TCRdb limited this immuneACCESS table to in-frame rearrangements with V and J called. A share of clones is missing; checked studies link under half to unresolved V genes, and the rest is unexplained. Clone size and V and J calls were adopted from that table, with D and trimming inferred from the DNA. The table for this sample lists approximately 97,000 clones; around 73% of them were counted only once. The ten largest make up about 9.6% of the sample.

The receptor's source is a man aged 60 to 75 with active or convalescent COVID-19. The sequenced sample was peripheral blood.

The nucleotide sequence reads as follows: TGTGCCAGCAGCTTATACCAACAAAACACCATATATTTT. Translated, this is CASSLYQQNTIYF. In this chain, TRBV11-2 is recombined with TRBJ1-3, with the D gene uncertain. The germline V gene encodes CDR1 SGHAT and CDR2 FQNNGV. Inclusive of the bounding cysteine and phenylalanine, the CDR3 is 13 residues long. The DNA shown is the 39-base CDR3, in frame from base 1. V and J lose 2 bases and 6 bases, and a span of 8 bases separates them.